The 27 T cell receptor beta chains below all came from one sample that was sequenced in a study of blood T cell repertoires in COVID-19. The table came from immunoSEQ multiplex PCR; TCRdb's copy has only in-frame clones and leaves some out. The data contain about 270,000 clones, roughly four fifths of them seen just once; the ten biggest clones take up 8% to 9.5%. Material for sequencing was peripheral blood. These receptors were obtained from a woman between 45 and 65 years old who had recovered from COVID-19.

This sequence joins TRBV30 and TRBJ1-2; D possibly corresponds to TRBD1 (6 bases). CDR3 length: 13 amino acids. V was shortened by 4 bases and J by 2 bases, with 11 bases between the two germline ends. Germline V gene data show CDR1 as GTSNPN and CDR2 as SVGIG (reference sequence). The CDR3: CAWKGEGNYGYTF. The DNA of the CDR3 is TGTGCCTGGAAGGGGGAAGGGAACTATGGCTACACCTTC.

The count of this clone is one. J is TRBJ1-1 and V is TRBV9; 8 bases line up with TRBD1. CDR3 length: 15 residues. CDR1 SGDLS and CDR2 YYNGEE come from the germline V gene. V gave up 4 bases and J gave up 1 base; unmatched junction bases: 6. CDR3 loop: CASSTDTGGNTEAFF. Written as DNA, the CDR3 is TGTGCCAGCAGCACCGATACAGGGGGGAACACTGAAGCTTTCTTT. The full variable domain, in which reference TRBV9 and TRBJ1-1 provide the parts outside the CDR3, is DSGVTQTPKHLITATGQRVTLRCSPRSGDLSVYWYQQSLDQGLQFLIQYYNGEERAKGNILERFSAQQFPDLHSELNLSSLELGDSALYFCASSTDTGGNTEAFFGQGTRLTVV.

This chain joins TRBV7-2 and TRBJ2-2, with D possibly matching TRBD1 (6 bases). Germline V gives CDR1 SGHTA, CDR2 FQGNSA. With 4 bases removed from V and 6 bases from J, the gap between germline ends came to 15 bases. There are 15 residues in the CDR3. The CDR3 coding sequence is TGTGCCAGCAGCTCCAGAAGGGGGACGGCCGGGGAGCTGTTTTTT. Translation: CASSSRRGTAGELFF.

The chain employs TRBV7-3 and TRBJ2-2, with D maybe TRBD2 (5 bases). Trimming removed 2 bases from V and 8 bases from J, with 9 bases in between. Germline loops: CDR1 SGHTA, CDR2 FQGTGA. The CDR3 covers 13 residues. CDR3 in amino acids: CASSLGRGGELFF. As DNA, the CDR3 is TGTGCCAGCAGCTTAGGGAGAGGAGGGGAGCTGTTTTTT.

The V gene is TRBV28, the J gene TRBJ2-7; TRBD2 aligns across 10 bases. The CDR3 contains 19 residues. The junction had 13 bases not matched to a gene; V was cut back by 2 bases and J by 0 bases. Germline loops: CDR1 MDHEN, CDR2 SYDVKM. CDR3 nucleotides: TGTGCCAGCAGTTTAACCTGGGCTAGCGGGGGATCAAGCTCCTACGAGCAGTACTTC. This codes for CASSLTWASGGSSSYEQYF.

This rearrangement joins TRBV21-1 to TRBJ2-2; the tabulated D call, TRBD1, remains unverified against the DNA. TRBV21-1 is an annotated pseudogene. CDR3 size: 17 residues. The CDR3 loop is CASSIMDGTGTTGELFF. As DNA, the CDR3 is TGTGCCAGCAGCATCATGGATGGGACAGGTACCACCGGGGAGCTGTTTTTT.

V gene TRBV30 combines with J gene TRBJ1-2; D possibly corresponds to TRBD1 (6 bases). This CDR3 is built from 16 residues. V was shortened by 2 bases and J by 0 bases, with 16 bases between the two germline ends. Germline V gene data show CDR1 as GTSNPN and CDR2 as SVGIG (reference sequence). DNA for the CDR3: TGTGCCTGGAGTCCGGCCAGGGGACCTTCTAACTATGGCTACACCTTC. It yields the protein CAWSPARGPSNYGYTF.

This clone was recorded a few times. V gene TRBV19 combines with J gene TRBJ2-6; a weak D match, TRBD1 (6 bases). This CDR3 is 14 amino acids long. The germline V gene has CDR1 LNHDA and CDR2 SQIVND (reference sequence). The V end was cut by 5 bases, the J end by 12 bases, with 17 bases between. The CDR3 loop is CASSVDSHLGVLTF. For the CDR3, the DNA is TGTGCCAGTAGTGTGGACAGCCATCTGGGCGTCCTGACTTTC.

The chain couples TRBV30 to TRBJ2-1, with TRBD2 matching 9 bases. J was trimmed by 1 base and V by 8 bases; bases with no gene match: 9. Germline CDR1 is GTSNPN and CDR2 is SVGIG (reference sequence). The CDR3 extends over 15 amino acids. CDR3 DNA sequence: TGTGCCGGGGTTAGCGGGAGTACGTCCTACAATGAGCAGTTCTTC. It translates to CAGVSGSTSYNEQFF.

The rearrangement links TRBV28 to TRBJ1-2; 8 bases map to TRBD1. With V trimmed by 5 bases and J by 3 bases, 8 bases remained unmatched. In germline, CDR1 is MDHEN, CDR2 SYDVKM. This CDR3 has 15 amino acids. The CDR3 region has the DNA TGTGCCAGCAGTCTCTCCCTGACAGGGGACTATGGCTACACCTTC. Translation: CASSLSLTGDYGYTF.

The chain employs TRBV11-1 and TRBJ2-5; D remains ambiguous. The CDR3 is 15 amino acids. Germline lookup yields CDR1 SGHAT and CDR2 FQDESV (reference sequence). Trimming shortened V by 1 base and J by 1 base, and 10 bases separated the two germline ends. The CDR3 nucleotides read TGTGCCAGCAGCTTAGATCTGGGCAGCCAAGAGACCCAGTACTTC. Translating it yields CASSLDLGSQETQYF.

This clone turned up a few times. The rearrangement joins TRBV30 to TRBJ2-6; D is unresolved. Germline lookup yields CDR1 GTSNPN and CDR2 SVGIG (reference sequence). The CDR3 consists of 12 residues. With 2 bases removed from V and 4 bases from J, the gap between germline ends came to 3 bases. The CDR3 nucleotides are TGTGCCTGGAGTTCAGGGGCCAACGTCCTGACTTTC. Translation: CAWSSGANVLTF.

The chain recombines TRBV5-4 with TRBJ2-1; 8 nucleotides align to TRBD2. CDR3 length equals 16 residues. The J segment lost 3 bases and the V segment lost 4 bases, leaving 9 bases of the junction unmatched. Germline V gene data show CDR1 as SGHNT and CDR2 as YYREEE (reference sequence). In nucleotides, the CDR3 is TGTGCCAGCAGCCCCCCTGCCGGGAGGGACTACAATGAGCAGTTCTTC. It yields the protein CASSPPAGRDYNEQFF.

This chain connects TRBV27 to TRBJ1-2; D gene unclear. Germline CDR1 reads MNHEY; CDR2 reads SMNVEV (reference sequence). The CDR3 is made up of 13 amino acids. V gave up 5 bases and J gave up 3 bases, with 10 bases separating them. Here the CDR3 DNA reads TGTGCCAGCAGTGCGTTTATGGACTATGGCTACACCTTC. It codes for CASSAFMDYGYTF.

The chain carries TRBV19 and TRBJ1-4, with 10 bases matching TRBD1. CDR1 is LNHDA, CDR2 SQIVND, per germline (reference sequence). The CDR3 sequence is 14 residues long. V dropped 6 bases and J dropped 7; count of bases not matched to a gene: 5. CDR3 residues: CASRSTGGIEKLFF. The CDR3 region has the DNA TGTGCCAGTAGATCGACAGGGGGCATTGAAAAACTGTTTTTT.

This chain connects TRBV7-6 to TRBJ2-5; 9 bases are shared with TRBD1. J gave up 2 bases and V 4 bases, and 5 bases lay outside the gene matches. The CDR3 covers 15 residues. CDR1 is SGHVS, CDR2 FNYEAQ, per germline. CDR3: CASSSLGTGQETQYF. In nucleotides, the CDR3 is TGTGCCAGCAGCTCCCTTGGGACAGGGCAAGAGACCCAGTACTTC.

This CDR3 reads CASSPPRQGPSNYGYTF. CDR3 coding DNA: TGTGCCAGCTCACCACCACGACAGGGACCCTCTAACTATGGCTACACCTTC. This sequence joins TRBV18 and TRBJ1-2, with 7 nucleotides matching TRBD1. CDR3 length: 17 amino acids. Unmatched junction bases numbered 7, after V lost 0 bases and J lost 0 bases. CDR1 is KGHSH, CDR2 LQKENI, per germline. Full variable domain (rest looked up from reference TRBV18 and TRBJ1-2): NAGVMQNPRHLVRRRGQEARLRCSPMKGHSHVYWYRQLPEEGLKFMVYLQKENIIDESGMPKERFSAEFPKEGPSILRIQQVVRGDSAAYFCASSPPRQGPSNYGYTFGSGTRLTVV.

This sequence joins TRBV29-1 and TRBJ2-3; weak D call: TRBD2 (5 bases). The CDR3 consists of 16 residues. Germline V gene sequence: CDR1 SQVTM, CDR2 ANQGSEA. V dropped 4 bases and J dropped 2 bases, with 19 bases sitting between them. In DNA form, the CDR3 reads TGCAGCGTTGTAGCGCTAAGGTCTCCCCCCACAGATACGCAGTATTTT. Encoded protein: CSVVALRSPPTDTQYF.

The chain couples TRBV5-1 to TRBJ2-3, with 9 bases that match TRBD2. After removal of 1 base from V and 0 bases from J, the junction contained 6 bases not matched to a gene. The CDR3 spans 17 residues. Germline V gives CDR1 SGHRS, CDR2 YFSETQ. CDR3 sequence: CASSLLVTSGSTDTQYF. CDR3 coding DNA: TGCGCCAGCAGCTTGCTGGTAACTAGCGGGAGCACAGATACGCAGTATTTT.

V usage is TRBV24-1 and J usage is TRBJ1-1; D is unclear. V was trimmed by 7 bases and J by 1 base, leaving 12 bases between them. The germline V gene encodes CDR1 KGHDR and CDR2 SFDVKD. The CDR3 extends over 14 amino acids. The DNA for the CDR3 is TGTGCCACCAGCCCCTCGGGTGGGAACACTGAAGCTTTCTTT. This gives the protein CATSPSGGNTEAFF.

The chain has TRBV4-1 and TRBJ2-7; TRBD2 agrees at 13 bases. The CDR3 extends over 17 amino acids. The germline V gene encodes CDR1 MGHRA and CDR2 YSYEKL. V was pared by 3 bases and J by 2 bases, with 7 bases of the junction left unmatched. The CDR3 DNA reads TGCGCCAGCAGCCACTCCCCCACTAGCGGGGGGGCCTACGAGCAGTACTTC. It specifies CASSHSPTSGGAYEQYF.

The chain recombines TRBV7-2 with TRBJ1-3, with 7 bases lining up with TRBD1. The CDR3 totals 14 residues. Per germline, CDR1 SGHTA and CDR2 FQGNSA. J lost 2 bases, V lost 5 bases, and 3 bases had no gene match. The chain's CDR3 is CASSPDRAGNTIYF. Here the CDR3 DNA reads TGTGCCAGCAGCCCAGACAGGGCTGGAAACACCATATATTTT.

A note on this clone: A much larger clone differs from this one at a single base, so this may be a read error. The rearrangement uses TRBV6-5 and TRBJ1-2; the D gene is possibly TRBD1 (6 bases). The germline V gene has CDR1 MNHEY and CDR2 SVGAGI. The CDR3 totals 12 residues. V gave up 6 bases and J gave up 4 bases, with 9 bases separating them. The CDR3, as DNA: TGTGCCAGCAGCGGACAGAGCTATGGCTACACCTTC. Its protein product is CASSGQSYGYTF.

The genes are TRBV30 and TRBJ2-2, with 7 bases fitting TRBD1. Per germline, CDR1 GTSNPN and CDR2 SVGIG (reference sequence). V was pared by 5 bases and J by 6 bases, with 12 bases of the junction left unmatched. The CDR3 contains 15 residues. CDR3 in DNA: TGTGCCTGGGGGGCCTTAGGGGGCGCGGCCGGGGAGCTGTTTTTT. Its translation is CAWGALGGAAGELFF.

CDR3 sequence: CASSESAASATYNEQFF. CDR3 in DNA: TGTGCCAGTAGTGAATCCGCGGCTAGCGCAACCTACAATGAGCAGTTCTTC. The chain links TRBV19 to TRBJ2-1, with D perhaps matching TRBD2 (6 bases). Per germline, CDR1 LNHDA and CDR2 SQIVND (reference sequence). CDR3 length equals 17 residues. The V end lost 5 bases, the J end lost 2 bases, and 19 bases lay between the germline ends.

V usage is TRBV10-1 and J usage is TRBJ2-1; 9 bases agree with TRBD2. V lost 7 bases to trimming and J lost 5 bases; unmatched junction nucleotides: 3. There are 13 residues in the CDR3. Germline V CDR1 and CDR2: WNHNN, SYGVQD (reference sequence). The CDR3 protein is CASIIAGDNEQFF. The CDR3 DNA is TGCGCCAGCATAATAGCGGGGGACAATGAGCAGTTCTTC.

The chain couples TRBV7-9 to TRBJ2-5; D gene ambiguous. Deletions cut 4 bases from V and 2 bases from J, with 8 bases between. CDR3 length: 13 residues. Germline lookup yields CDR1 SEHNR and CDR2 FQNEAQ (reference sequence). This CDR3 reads CASSYGSQETQYF. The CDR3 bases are TGTGCCAGCAGCTATGGCAGTCAAGAGACCCAGTACTTC.